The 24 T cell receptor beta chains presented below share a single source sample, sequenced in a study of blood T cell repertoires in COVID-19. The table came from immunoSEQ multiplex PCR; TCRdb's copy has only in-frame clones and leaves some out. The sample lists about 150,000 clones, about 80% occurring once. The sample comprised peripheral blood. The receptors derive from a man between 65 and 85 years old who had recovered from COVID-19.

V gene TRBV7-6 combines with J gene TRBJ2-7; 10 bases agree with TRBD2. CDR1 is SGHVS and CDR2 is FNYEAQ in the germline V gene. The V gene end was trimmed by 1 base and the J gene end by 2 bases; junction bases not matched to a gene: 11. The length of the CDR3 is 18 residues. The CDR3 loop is CASSLVAGTSEYAYEQYF. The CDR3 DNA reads TGTGCCAGCAGCTTAGTAGCAGGGACTAGCGAGTACGCCTACGAGCAGTACTTC.

The CDR3 is CASSQSWLYSGNTIYF. The CDR3, as DNA: TGTGCCAGCAGCCAATCCTGGCTTTACTCTGGAAACACCATATATTTT. The V gene is TRBV16, the J gene TRBJ1-3, with D hard to call. Deletions cut 0 bases from V and 0 bases from J, with 9 bases between. Germline lookup yields CDR1 KGHSY and CDR2 FQNENV. The CDR3 loop spans 16 amino acids. The whole variable domain, remainder taken from reference TRBV16 and TRBJ1-3, is GEEVAQTPKHLVRGEGQKAKLYCAPIKGHSYVFWYQQVLKNEFKFLISFQNENVFDETGMPKERFSAKCLPNSPCSLEIQATKLEDSAVYFCASSQSWLYSGNTIYFGEGSWLTVV.

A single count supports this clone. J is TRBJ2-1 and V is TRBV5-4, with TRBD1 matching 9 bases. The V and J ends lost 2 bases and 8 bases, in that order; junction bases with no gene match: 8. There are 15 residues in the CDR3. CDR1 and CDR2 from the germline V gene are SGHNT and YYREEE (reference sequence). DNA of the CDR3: TGTGCCAGCAGCTTTCCGAGGACAGGGGACGATGAGCAGTTCTTC. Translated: CASSFPRTGDDEQFF.

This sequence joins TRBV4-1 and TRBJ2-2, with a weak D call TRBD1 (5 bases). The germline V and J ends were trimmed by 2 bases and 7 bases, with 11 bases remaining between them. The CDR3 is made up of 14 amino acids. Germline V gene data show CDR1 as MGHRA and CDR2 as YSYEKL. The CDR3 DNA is TGCGCCAGCAGCCAATCAAGGGGCAACGGGGAGCTGTTTTTT. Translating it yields CASSQSRGNGELFF.

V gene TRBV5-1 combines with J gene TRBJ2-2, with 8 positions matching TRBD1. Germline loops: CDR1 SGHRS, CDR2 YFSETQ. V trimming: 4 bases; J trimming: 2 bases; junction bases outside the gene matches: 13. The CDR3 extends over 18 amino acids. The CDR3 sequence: CASSPLVGTGTNTGELFF. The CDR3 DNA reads TGCGCCAGCAGCCCCTTGGTAGGGACAGGCACCAACACCGGGGAGCTGTTTTTT.

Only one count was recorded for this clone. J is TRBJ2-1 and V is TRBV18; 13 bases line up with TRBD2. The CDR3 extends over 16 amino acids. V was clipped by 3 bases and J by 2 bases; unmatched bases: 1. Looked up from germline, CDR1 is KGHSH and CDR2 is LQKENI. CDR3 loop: CASSPGTSGTYNEQFF. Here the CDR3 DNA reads TGTGCCAGCTCACCCGGGACTAGCGGGACCTACAATGAGCAGTTCTTC.

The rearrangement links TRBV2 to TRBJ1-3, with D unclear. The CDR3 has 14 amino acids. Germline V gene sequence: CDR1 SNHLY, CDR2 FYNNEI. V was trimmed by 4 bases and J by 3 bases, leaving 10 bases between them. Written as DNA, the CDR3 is TGTGCCAGCAGTGTCCGGGGTTTTGGAAACACCATATATTTT. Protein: CASSVRGFGNTIYF. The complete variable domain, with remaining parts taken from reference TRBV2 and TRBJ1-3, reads EPEVTQTPSHQVTQMGQEVILRCVPISNHLYFYWYRQILGQKVEFLVSFYNNEISEKSEIFDDQFSVERPDGSNFTLKIRSTKLEDSAMYFCASSVRGFGNTIYFGEGSWLTVV.

CDR3 in amino acids: CARRVRGQFPYEQYF. The CDR3 bases are TGTGCCAGAAGAGTAAGGGGACAGTTTCCCTACGAGCAGTACTTC. The chain uses TRBV7-5 and TRBJ2-7; TRBD1, as called in the table, went unchecked against the DNA. TRBV7-5 is labeled a pseudogene. This CDR3 comprises 15 residues.

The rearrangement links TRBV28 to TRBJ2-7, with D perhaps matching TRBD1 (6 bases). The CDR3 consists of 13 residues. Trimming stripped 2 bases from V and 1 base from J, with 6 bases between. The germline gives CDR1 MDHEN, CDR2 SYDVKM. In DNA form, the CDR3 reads TGTGCCAGCAGTTTAGGGACATCCTACGAGCAGTACTTC. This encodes CASSLGTSYEQYF. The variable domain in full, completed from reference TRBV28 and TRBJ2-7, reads DVKVTQSSRYLVKRTGEKVFLECVQDMDHENMFWYRQDPGLGLRLIYFSYDVKMKEKGDIPEGYSVSREKKERFSLILESASTNQTSMYLCASSLGTSYEQYFGPGTRLTVT.

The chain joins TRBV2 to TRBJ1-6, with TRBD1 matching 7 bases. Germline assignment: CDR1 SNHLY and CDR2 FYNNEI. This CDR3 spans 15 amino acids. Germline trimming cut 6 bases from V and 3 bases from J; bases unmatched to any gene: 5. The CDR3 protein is CASSQQGNYNSPLHF. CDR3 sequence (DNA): TGTGCCAGCAGCCAACAGGGGAACTATAATTCACCCCTCCACTTT.

CDR3 nucleotides: TGTGCCAGCAGCTTGGCTAGATCCTCCACAGATACGCAGTATTTT. Translation: CASSLARSSTDTQYF. The chain links TRBV7-2 to TRBJ2-3; D gene unclear. The CDR3 is 15 residues long. V gave up 3 bases and J gave up 2 bases, with 12 bases separating them. Germline loops: CDR1 SGHTA, CDR2 FQGNSA.

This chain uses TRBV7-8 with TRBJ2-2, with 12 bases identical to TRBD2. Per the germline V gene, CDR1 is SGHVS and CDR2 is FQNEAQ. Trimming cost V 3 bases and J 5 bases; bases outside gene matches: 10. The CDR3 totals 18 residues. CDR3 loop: CASSFLLAGGPRTGELFF. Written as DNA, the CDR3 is TGTGCCAGCAGCTTTCTCCTAGCGGGAGGGCCGCGGACCGGGGAGCTGTTTTTT.

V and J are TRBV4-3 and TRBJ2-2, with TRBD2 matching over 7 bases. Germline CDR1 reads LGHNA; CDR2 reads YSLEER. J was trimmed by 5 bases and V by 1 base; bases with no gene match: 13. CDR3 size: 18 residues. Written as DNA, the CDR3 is TGCGCCAGCAGCCAAGGATACGGAACGGGAGGTCCAACCGGGGAGCTGTTTTTT. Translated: CASSQGYGTGGPTGELFF.

CDR3 region: CASSLNRVGTEAFF. CDR3 nucleotides: TGTGCCAGCAGTTTAAACAGGGTTGGCACTGAAGCTTTCTTT. The chain has TRBV2 and TRBJ1-1, with D tentatively TRBD1 (6 bases). CDR3 length: 14 residues. Germline CDR1 reads SNHLY; CDR2 reads FYNNEI. V lost 5 bases and J lost 4, with 14 bases in between.

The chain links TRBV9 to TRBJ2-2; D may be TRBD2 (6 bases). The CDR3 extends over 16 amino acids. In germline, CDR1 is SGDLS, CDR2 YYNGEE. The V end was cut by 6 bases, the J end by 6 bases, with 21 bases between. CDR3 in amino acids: CASTQRGDGTAGELFF. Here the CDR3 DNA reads TGTGCCAGCACCCAACGGGGTGATGGGACTGCCGGGGAGCTGTTTTTT.

The CDR3 DNA reads as TGTGCCAGCTCACCTCTCGGGACAGGGGCCGGGGAGCTGTTTTTT. Amino acid sequence: CASSPLGTGAGELFF. V and J are TRBV18 and TRBJ2-2, with TRBD1 identical over 10 bases. J gave up 6 bases and V 3 bases, and 4 bases lay outside the gene matches. Germline values: CDR1 KGHSH, CDR2 LQKENI. The CDR3 extends over 15 amino acids.

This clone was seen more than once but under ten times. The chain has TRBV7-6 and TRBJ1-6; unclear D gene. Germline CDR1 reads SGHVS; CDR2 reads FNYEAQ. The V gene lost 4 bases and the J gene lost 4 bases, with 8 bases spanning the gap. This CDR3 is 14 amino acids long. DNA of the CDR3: TGTGCCAGCAGCTCTAGGCAGTATAATTCACCCCTCCACTTT. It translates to CASSSRQYNSPLHF.

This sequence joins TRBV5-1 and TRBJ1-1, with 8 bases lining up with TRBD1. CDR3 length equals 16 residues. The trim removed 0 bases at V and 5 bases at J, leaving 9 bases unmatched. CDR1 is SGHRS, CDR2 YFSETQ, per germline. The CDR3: CASSLVAGGAATEAFF. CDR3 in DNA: TGCGCCAGCAGCTTGGTGGCAGGGGGCGCCGCGACTGAAGCTTTCTTT.

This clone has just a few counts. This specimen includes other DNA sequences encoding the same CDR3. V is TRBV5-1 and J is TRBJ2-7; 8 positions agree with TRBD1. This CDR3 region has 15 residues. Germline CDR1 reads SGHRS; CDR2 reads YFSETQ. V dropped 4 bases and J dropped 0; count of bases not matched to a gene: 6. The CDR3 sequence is CASSPRTGSSYEQYF. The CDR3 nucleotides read TGCGCCAGCAGCCCAAGGACAGGGAGCTCCTACGAGCAGTACTTC. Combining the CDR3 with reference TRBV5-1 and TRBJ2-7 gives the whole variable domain KAGVTQTPRYLIKTRGQQVTLSCSPISGHRSVSWYQQTPGQGLQFLFEYFSETQRNKGNFPGRFSGRQFSNSRSEMNVSTLELGDSALYLCASSPRTGSSYEQYFGPGTRLTVT.

Here the CDR3 reads CASSPSGSSYNEQFF. CDR3 nucleotide sequence: TGTGCCAGCAGCCCTAGCGGGAGCTCCTACAATGAGCAGTTCTTC. The chain uses TRBV7-6 and TRBJ2-1, with 10 positions matching TRBD2. CDR3 length: 15 residues. The germline gives CDR1 SGHVS, CDR2 FNYEAQ. V shed 5 bases, J shed 0 bases, and the junction held 1 base outside the gene matches. The full variable domain, completed using reference TRBV7-6 and TRBJ2-1, is GAGVSQSPRYKVTKRGQDVALRCDPISGHVSLYWYRQALGQGPEFLTYFNYEAQQDKSGLPNDRFSAERPEGSISTLTIQRTEQRDSAMYRCASSPSGSSYNEQFFGPGTRLTVL.

The CDR3 sequence is CASSRTSPANTGELFF. Written as DNA, the CDR3 is TGTGCCAGCAGTAGGACTAGCCCTGCGAACACCGGGGAGCTGTTTTTT. The chain carries TRBV2 and TRBJ2-2, with 8 bases aligning to TRBD2. The CDR3 length is 16 residues. V shed 5 bases and J 0 bases; nucleotides not matched to a gene: 5. Per germline, CDR1 SNHLY and CDR2 FYNNEI.

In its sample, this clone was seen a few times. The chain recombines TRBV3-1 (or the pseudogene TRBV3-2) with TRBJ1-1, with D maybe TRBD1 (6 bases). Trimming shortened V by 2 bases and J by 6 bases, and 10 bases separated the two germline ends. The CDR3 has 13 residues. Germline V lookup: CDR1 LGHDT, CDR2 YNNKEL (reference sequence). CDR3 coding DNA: TGTGCCAGCAGCCAACTCCGGACAGCTGAAGCTTTCTTT. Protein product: CASSQLRTAEAFF.

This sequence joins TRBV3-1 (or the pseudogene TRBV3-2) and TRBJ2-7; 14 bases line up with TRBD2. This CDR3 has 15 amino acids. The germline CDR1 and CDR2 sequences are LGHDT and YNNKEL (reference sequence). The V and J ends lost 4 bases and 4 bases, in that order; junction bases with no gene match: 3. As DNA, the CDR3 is TGTGCCAGCAGCCCGGGACTAGCGGGAGCTTACGAGCAGTACTTC. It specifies CASSPGLAGAYEQYF.

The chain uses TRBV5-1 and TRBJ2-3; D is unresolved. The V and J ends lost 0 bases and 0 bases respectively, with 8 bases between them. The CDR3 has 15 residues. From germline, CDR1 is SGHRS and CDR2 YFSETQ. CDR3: CASSLAGPSTDTQYF. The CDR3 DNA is TGCGCCAGCAGCTTGGCAGGCCCTAGCACAGATACGCAGTATTTT.